Listed below are T cell receptor beta chains from one sample, sequenced in a study of PD-L1 blockade in urothelial cancer. Repertoires were generated with immunoSEQ multiplex PCR, while TCRdb's copy carries only in-frame clones and drops some. Altogether 70,000 or so clones are present, roughly 80% being singletons, with the ten largest covering 4% to 6%. The specimen comprised PBMCs, sampled around atezolizumab (anti-PD-L1) treatment. The source of these receptors is a man between 70 and 80 years old with urothelial cancer. The CDR3 runs from the conserved cysteine through the conserved F or W. A D gene is named only where the DNA matches it firmly. Clone size is not always given. Where it is, it says once, few, many or a class for expanded clones.

>NA|few|TRBJ1-1|TRBV4-2
TGTGCCAGCAGCCAAGATGGCATGAACACTGAAGCTTTCTTT
CASSQDGMNTEAFF
>NA|once|TRBJ1-1|TRBV7-8
TGTGCCAGCAGCTTCTTTATTATGGGCAGGGATGTCGCTGAAGCTTTCTTT
CASSFFIMGRDVAEAFF
>TRBD1|NA|TRBJ2-1|TRBV5-1
TGCGCCAGCATGTCTCGGGGACAGAGTTACAATGAGCAGTTCTTC
CASMSRGQSYNEQFF
>TRBD1|NA|TRBJ2-7|TRBV27
TGTGCCAGCAGCCAGATCGCCGGGACAGGGGGCGAGCAGTACTTC
CASSQIAGTGGEQYF
>TRBD2|few|TRBJ2-5|TRBV5-1
TGCGCCAGCAGACCAGGTTCTAGCGGAGGCGAGACCCAGTACTTC
CASRPGSSGGETQYF
>NA|NA|TRBJ2-6|TRBV2
TGTGCCAGCAGCTTAACAGGGTTCTCTCTGTCTGGGGCCAACGTCCTGACTTTC
CASSLTGFSLSGANVLTF
>NA|NA|TRBJ2-1|TRBV27
TGTGCCAGCTCCGAACTAGGCTCCTACAATGAGCAGTTCTTC
CASSELGSYNEQFF
>TRBD2|NA|TRBJ2-1|TRBV5-1
TGCGCCAGCAGCCCATGGGGAGGGAGCTCCTACAATGAGCAGTTCTTC
CASSPWGGSSYNEQFF
>TRBD1|NA|TRBJ2-2|TRBV5-6
TGTGCCAGCAGCTTAGGGGACAGGGCCACCGGGGAGCTGTTTTTT
CASSLGDRATGELFF
>TRBD1|NA|TRBJ2-5|TRBV5-1
TGCGCCAGCAGCCGACAGGGAAGGGGGCAAGAGACCCAGTACTTC
CASSRQGRGQETQYF
>NA|NA|TRBJ2-3|TRBV5-4
TGTGCCAGCAGCTTGGCCGGAGCAGATACGCAGTATTTT
CASSLAGADTQYF
>TRBD2|NA|TRBJ2-1|TRBV6-1
TGTGCCAGCATTCCCGGGACTAGCGGTGCCAATGAGCAGTTCTTC
CASIPGTSGANEQFF
>NA|NA|TRBJ2-1|TRBV14
TGTGCCAGCAGCCAAGCAAATGAGCAGTTCTTC
CASSQANEQFF
>TRBD2|NA|TRBJ2-7|TRBV19
TGTGCCAGTAATCGACTAGCGGGAGGCCCCACCGAGCAGTACTTC
CASNRLAGGPTEQYF
>NA|NA|TRBJ2-7|TRBV5-1
TGCGCCAGCAGCTTCAGGCCGAGCTCCTACGAGCAGTACTTC
CASSFRPSSYEQYF
>NA|NA|TRBJ2-7|TRBV29-1
TGCAGTTGGGGGGAGCCTATGACCCACGAGCAGTACTTC
CSWGEPMTHEQYF
>TRBD2|NA|TRBJ2-5|TRBV15
TGTGCCACCAGCAGAGATCTCGGGGGAAGGAGCGGGAGGGCCCAAGAGACCCAGTACTTC
CATSRDLGGRSGRAQETQYF
>NA|few|TRBJ2-7|TRBV6-1
TGTGCCAGCAGTGACCTCCCCTACGAGCAGTACTTC
CASSDLPYEQYF
>TRBD2|NA|TRBJ2-5|TRBV5-5
TGTGCCAGCAGCTTGGGGGGGACTAGCGGCCAAGAGACCCAGTACTTC
CASSLGGTSGQETQYF
>NA|NA|TRBJ2-7|TRBV28
TGTGCCAGCAGTTTTAGACTCAACGAGCAGTACTTC
CASSFRLNEQYF
>TRBD1|NA|TRBJ2-1|TRBV19
TGTGCCAGTAGTAGCCTACAGGGGGTAGACTACAATGAGCAGTTCTTC
CASSSLQGVDYNEQFF
>TRBD2|NA|TRBJ2-2|TRBV11-1
TGTGCCAGCACCCCACGGACTAGCGCGAACACCGGGGAGCTGTTTTTT
CASTPRTSANTGELFF
>TRBD2|NA|TRBJ2-2|TRBV29-1
TGCAGCGTTGAGTCCGGGACTAGCGGGACGGGAAAGCTGTTTTTT
CSVESGTSGTGKLFF
>NA|NA|TRBJ2-2|TRBV10-3
TGTGCCATCAGGGAATCTACAGGGTCCGGGGAGCTGTTTTTT
CAIRESTGSGELFF
>NA|NA|TRBJ1-1|TRBV20-1
TGCAAAGGGAGGGGGGACACTGAAGCTTTCTTT
CKGRGDTEAFF
>NA|NA|TRBJ2-5|TRBV5-5
TGTGCCAGCACCTACACGGGGACCCAGTACTTC
CASTYTGTQYF
>NA|NA|TRBJ2-2|TRBV7-9
TGTGCCAGCAGCCCGGCTCTGTCGGGGGGGGAGCTGTTTTTT
CASSPALSGGELFF
>TRBD1|once|TRBJ2-7|TRBV10-2
TGCGCCAGCAGTGAGTGGGACAGGCAGTACTTC
CASSEWDRQYF
>NA|once|TRBJ2-7|TRBV2
TGTGCCCTTAAGGGGTCCTACGAGCAGTACTTC
CALKGSYEQYF
>NA|NA|TRBJ2-1|TRBV6-4
TGTGCCAGCAGTGACGTGGCGGGGCCGTACAATGAGCAGTTCTTC
CASSDVAGPYNEQFF
>NA|once|TRBJ1-1|TRBV7-9
TGTGCCAGCAGCTTAGATTGGGGGGGCGAAGCCACTGAAGCTTTCTTT
CASSLDWGGEATEAFF
>NA|NA|TRBJ2-1|TRBV6-5
TGTGCCAGCAGAAACCCCGCGGGACTCGGCAATGAGCAGTTCTTC
CASRNPAGLGNEQFF
>TRBD2|NA|TRBJ2-1|TRBV19
TGTGCCAGTACCTTAGCGGGAGTCTCAAATGAGCAGTTCTTC
CASTLAGVSNEQFF
>NA|NA|TRBJ2-1|TRBV5-1
TGCGCCAGCAGCTTATTGGGGGCGGTCTACAATGAGCAGTTCTTC
CASSLLGAVYNEQFF
>TRBD2|NA|TRBJ2-3|TRBV6-1
TGTGCCAGCAGTGAAGCCCGGCTAGCGGGAGGGTATTTT
CASSEARLAGGYF
>TRBD2|once|TRBJ2-5|TRBV10-2
TGCGCCAGCAGCGAGGGACTAGCGGGACTTGCGTCCCAGTACTTC
CASSEGLAGLASQYF
>NA|NA|TRBJ2-3|TRBV11-2
TGTGCCAGCAGCCCCCCAGGATCCTTTACGCAGTATTTT
CASSPPGSFTQYF
>NA|NA|TRBJ1-1|TRBV18
TGTGCCAGCTCACCTACAAACCGCGGGTTATGGAACACTGAAGCTTTCTTT
CASSPTNRGLWNTEAFF
>NA|NA|TRBJ1-1|TRBV28
TGTGCCAGCAGTTCCGGGACATTCGGGAACACTGAAGCTTTCTTT
CASSSGTFGNTEAFF
>NA|NA|TRBJ2-5|TRBV21-1
TGTGCCAGCAGCCCCCAAGGGACCGGGACTAGCGGGAGGGCCGTAGAGACCCAGTACTTC
CASSPQGTGTSGRAVETQYF
>NA|NA|TRBJ2-7|TRBV11-2
TGTGCCAGCAGCCTTCCGGGGAGCTACGAGCAGTACTTC
CASSLPGSYEQYF
>NA|NA|TRBJ1-2|TRBV7-9
TGTGCCAGCAGCTTAACAAGAGGAATCTATGGCTACACCTTC
CASSLTRGIYGYTF
>NA|few|TRBJ1-1|TRBV29-1
TGCAGCGTTGAAGACTCGATCGAGAGACAGTCTGAAGCTTTCTTT
CSVEDSIERQSEAFF
>TRBD2|once|TRBJ2-5|TRBV7-2
TGTGCCAGCATCCTCGGACTAGTCGGAGAGACCCAGTACTTC
CASILGLVGETQYF
>TRBD2|NA|TRBJ2-1|TRBV5-1
TGCGCCAGCAGCTTGGGACTAGCGGGAGGAACCTACAATGAGCAGTTCTTC
CASSLGLAGGTYNEQFF
>TRBD1|once|TRBJ1-5|TRBV7-2
TGTGCCAGCAGCTTAGACAGGGGAAGTCAGCCCCAGCATTTT
CASSLDRGSQPQHF
>TRBD1|NA|TRBJ2-5|TRBV7-8
TGTGCCAGCAGCTTAACAGGGGGGGAGACCCAGTACTTC
CASSLTGGETQYF
>NA|NA|TRBJ1-4|TRBV28
TGTGCCAGCAGTCGCAATCGGGACATGGACGAAAAACTGTTTTTT
CASSRNRDMDEKLFF
>TRBD1|once|TRBJ1-2|TRBV19
TGTGCCAGTAGTACGGGACAGCTTATTCCCACAAGTGGCTACACCTTC
CASSTGQLIPTSGYTF
>NA|once|TRBJ2-7|TRBV13
TGTGCCAGCAGCTCTACCTACGAGCAGTACTTC
CASSSTYEQYF
>NA|NA|TRBJ2-7|TRBV7-2
TGTGCCAGCAGCTCCACCTACGAGCAGTACTTC
CASSSTYEQYF